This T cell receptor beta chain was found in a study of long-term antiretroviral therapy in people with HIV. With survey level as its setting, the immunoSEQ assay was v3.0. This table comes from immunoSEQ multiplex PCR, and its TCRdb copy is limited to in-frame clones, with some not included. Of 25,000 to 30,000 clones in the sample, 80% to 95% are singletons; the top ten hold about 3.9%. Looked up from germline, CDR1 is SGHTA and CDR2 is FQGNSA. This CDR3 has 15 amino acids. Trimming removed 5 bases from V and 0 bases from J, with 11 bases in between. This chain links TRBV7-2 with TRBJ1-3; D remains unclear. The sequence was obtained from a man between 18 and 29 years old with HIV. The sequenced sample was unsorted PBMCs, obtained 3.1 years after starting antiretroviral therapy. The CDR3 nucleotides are TGTGCCAGCAGCAAAGGACTGTTCTCTGGAAACACCATATATTTT. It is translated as CASSKGLFSGNTIYF.